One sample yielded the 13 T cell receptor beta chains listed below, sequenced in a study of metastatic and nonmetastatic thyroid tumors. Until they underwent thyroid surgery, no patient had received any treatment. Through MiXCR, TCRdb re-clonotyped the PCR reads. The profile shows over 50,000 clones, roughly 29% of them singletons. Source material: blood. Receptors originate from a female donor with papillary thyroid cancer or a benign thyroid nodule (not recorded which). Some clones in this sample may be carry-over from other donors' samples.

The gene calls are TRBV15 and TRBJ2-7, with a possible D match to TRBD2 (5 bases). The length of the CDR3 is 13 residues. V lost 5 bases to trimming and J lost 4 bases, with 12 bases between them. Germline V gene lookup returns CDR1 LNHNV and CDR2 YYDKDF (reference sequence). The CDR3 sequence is CATSERPGYEQYF. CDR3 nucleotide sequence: TGTGCCACCAGCGAACGCCCGGGGTACGAGCAGTACTTC.

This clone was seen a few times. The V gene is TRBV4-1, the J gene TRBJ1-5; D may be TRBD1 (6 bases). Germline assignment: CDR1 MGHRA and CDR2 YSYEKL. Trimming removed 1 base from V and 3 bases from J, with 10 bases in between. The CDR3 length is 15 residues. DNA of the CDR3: TGCGCCAGCAGCCAAGTCAGGGGTTCCAATCAGCCCCAGCATTTT. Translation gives CASSQVRGSNQPQHF.

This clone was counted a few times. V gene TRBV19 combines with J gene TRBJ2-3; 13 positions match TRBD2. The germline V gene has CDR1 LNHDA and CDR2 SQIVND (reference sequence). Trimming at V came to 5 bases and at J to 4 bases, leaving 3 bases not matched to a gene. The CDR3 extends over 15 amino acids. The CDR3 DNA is TGTGCCAGTAGTTTACTAGCGGGAGGGTCAGATACGCAGTATTTT. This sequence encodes CASSLLAGGSDTQYF.

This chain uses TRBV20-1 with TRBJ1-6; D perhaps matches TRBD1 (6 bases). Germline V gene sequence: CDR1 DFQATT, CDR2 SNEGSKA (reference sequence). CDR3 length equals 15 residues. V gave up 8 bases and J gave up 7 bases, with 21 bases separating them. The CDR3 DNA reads TGCAGTCCCAGAGCACCGGGACACGCAAATTCACCCCTCCACTTT. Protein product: CSPRAPGHANSPLHF.

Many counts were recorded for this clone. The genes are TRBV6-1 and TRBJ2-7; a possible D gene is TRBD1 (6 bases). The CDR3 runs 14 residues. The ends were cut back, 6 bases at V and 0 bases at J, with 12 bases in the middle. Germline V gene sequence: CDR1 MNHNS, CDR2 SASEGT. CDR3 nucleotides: TGTGCCAGCAGACAGGGTGCCCTCTCCTACGAGCAGTACTTC. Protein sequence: CASRQGALSYEQYF.

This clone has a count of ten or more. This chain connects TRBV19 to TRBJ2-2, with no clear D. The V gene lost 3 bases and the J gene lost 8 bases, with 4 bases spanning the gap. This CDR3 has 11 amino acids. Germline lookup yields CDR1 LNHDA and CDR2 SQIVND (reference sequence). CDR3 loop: CASSIQGELFF. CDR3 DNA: TGTGCCAGTAGTATTCAGGGGGAGCTGTTTTTT.

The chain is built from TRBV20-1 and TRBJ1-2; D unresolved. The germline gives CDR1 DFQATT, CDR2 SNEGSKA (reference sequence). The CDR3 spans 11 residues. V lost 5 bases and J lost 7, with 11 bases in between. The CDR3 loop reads CSAYMKGGYTF. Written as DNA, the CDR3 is TGCAGTGCTTACATGAAGGGTGGCTACACCTTC.

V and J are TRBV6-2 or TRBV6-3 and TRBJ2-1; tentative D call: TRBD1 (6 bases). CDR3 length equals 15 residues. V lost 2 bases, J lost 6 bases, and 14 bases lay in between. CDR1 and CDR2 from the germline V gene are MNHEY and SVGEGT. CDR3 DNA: TGTGCCAGCAGTTACCGGGACCAGGGGATCAATGAGCAGTTCTTC. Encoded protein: CASSYRDQGINEQFF.

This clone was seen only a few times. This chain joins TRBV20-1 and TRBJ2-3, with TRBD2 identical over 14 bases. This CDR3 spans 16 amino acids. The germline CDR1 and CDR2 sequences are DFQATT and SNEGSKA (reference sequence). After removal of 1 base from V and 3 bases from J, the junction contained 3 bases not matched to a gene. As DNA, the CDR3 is TGCAGTGCTAGAGGGGGGACTAGCGGGAGAACAGATACGCAGTATTTT. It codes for CSARGGTSGRTDTQYF.

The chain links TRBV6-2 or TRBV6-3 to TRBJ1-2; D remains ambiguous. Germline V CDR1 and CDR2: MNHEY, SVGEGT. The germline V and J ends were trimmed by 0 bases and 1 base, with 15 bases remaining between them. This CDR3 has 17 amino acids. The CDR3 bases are TGTGCCAGCAGTTACTCGAACCTCGGCGCCTTTAACTATGGCTACACCTTC. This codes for CASSYSNLGAFNYGYTF.

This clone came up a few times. CDR3 amino acids: CSARVGDNYNEQFF. DNA of the CDR3: TGCAGTGCTAGGGTGGGGGACAACTACAATGAGCAGTTCTTC. This chain joins TRBV20-1 and TRBJ2-1, with D maybe TRBD1 (6 bases). V lost 3 bases, J lost 3 bases, and 12 bases lay in between. Germline V gene data show CDR1 as DFQATT and CDR2 as SNEGSKA (reference sequence). This CDR3 comprises 14 residues.

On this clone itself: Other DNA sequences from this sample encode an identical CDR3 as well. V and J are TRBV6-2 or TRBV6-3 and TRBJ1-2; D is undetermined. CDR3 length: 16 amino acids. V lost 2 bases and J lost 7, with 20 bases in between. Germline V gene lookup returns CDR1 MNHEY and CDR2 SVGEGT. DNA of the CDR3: TGTGCCAGCAGTTACAGGCCGGCGCCGAGGGAAGGTGGCTACACCTTC. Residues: CASSYRPAPREGGYTF.

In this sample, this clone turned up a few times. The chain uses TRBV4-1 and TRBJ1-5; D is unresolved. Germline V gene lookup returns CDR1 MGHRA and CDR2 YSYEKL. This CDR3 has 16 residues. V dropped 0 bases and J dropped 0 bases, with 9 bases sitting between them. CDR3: CASSQERTDSNQPQHF. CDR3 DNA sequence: TGCGCCAGCAGCCAAGAACGGACGGATAGCAATCAGCCCCAGCATTTT.